Described below is a single T cell receptor (beta chain) sequence and its context. The sample holds a few counts of this clone. The target of this receptor is not known. No base quality values were provided; no much bigger clone lies one nucleotide off. This sample was taken from a study of neoadjuvant anti-PD-1 for oral cavity cancer (dated by TCRdb to the early 2020s). Context from the whole study: Before curative-intent surgical resection, most patients were given three to four biweekly doses of nivolumab at 3 mg/kg. Patients who did not progress were given a fourth nivolumab dose at about day 43 and had definitive surgical resection on days 50-56. There were more than nine patients in the parent correlative cohort, and the response rate was less than 40%. Responders were defined as patients with complete response, partial response or stable disease by RECIST 1.1; non-responders were defined as patients with progression. General conclusions and limits of the study: After neoadjuvant nivolumab, non-responders showed significantly higher T cell clonality (Gini index) in PBMCs than responders did. The TCR analyses had only a few patients in each response group, and the authors called for validation in larger cohorts. Higher pretreatment blood TCRbeta clonality and lower post-treatment tumor TCRbeta clonality were correlated with higher pretreatment blood Treg/Th17 ratios.

The time point label for this specimen denotes: before neoadjuvant nivolumab. Patients had been newly diagnosed with stage II-IVA oral cavity squamous cell carcinoma, and no prior systemic or radiation treatment had been given to the patients. The cohort was composed of patients with HPV-negative, locally advanced oral cavity squamous cell carcinoma. Peripheral blood mononuclear cells were analyzed directly and were not maintained or expanded in culture. Samples were obtained from a longitudinal correlative study of a single-arm phase II trial of neoadjuvant nivolumab in oral cavity squamous cell carcinoma. Genomic DNA-based TCRbeta sequencing was performed on subject-matched pre- and post-treatment PBMCs and tumors from three responders and three non-responders. Peripheral blood mononuclear cells were collected before nivolumab treatment and again after treatment, at the time of surgery. Genomic DNA was isolated from PBMCs using the Maxwell RSC DNA from Cells kit.

From cysteine to phenylalanine, the CDR3 is 14 amino acids long. Here the CDR3 DNA is all that survives: 42 bases in frame from base 1. V gives up 3 bases and J gives up 4 bases, and the segment between their germline ends measures 12 bases. The germline V gene (reference sequence) provides CDR1 MNHEY and CDR2 SMNVEV. For deep sequencing of PBMC libraries, mostly around 480 ng of input genomic DNA was used, and six replicates were run per sample. The immunoSEQ hsTCRbeta kit was used to prepare TCRbeta libraries, following the manufacturer's instructions. The completed libraries were mixed into a single pool at 3 nM, then sequenced with an Illumina NovaSeq 6000 S4 flow cell. Per the original workflow: Raw data preprocessing and quality control were performed with the immunoSEQ Analyzer. The analysis was limited to productive rearrangements, and each clonotype was defined by a unique CDR3 amino acid sequence. Repertoire clonality was estimated as the Gini-Simpson index, which was computed with the R package tcR. Gini indices were compared with Student's t test, and associations with tumor size change were assessed by Pearson correlation. In its TCRdb copy, this immuneACCESS table keeps in-frame sequences only and misses some clones. Where compared with another copy, unresolved V genes explain less than half of these, and the others have no known cause. V, J and clone size are taken as reported in that table, and D and trimming were inferred from the DNA itself. Present in this sample are around 13,000 clones, about 70% of which were seen just once. Together, the top ten hold 2% to 2.5% of the sample.

Material: PBMCs, obtained before nivolumab (anti-PD-1) treatment. The sequence was obtained from a person between 35 and 79 years old with oral cavity squamous cell carcinoma. The chain was built from TRBV27 and TRBJ1-2; possibly the D gene is TRBD1, per 6 matching bases. The DNA reads as follows: TGTGCCAGCAGTTTTCGGGGGGCAGGCTATGGCTACACCTTC. This encodes CASSFRGAGYGYTF.